These T cell receptor beta chains were read from a single sample in a study of regulatory T cells in long-lasting Graves disease. Each CDR3 protein gets one entry after TCRdb re-called the multiplex PCR reads with MiXCR. There are approximately 440,000 distinct CDR3 sequences in the sample; about a quarter occur only once, and roughly a quarter lies in the top ten. The input for sequencing was peripheral blood mononuclear cells (PBMCs), taken when the disease was refractory, from a patient treated with antithyroid drugs. Receptors were obtained from a female donor with Graves disease. Both conserved end residues are part of each CDR3. The D gene is left open where the match is weak. Not all rows give a size; the values are once, few, many and, for expanded clones, a class.

J,D,size,V,CDR3,DNA
TRBJ1-1,NA,NA,TRBV29-1,CSVEQTLSRNTEAFF,TGCAGCGTTGAACAAACTTTGAGCAGGAACACTGAAGCTTTCTTT
TRBJ1-1,NA,few,TRBV5-1,CASSLEVGPGTEAFF,TGCGCCAGCAGCTTGGAAGTAGGGCCGGGCACTGAAGCTTTCTTT
TRBJ1-6,NA,once,TRBV7-9,CASILGRNYNSPLHF,TGTGCCAGCATCTTGGGACGAAACTATAATTCACCCCTCCACTTT
TRBJ2-2,TRBD2,NA,TRBV20-1,CSARGTRGNTGELFF,TGCAGTGCTAGAGGGACTAGGGGGAACACCGGGGAGCTGTTTTTT
TRBJ1-1,NA,few,TRBV7-3,CASSYHLPRQNTEAFF,TGTGCCAGCAGCTACCACTTACCGAGACAGAACACTGAAGCTTTCTTT
TRBJ1-2,NA,many,TRBV5-1,CASSWGQTEGYTF,TGCGCCAGCAGCTGGGGCCAAACGGAAGGCTACACCTTC
TRBJ1-5,NA,few,TRBV20-1,CSASIWGKYSNQPQHF,TGCAGTGCTAGTATATGGGGAAAATATAGCAATCAGCCCCAGCATTTT
TRBJ2-3,NA,few,TRBV27,CASSLIGVTDTQYF,TGTGCCAGCAGTTTGATAGGGGTGACAGATACGCAGTATTTT
TRBJ2-1,NA,NA,TRBV6-5,CASSYSPGTYNEQFF,TGTGCCAGCAGTTACTCCCCAGGGACCTACAATGAGCAGTTCTTC
TRBJ2-7,TRBD2,NA,TRBV20-1,CSASREDEQYF,TGCAGTGCTAGTCGGGAGGACGAGCAGTACTTC
TRBJ2-2,NA,many,TRBV2,CASHFRRGGNTGELFF,TGTGCCAGCCATTTCCGTCGGGGCGGGAACACCGGGGAGCTGTTTTTT
TRBJ2-4,TRBD2,many,TRBV2,CASSEEASGSNIQYF,TGTGCCAGCAGTGAGGAGGCTAGCGGGAGTAACATTCAGTACTTC
TRBJ2-7,TRBD1,few,TRBV20-1,CSASDRDTYEQYF,TGCAGTGCTAGTGACAGGGATACCTACGAGCAGTACTTC
TRBJ2-7,TRBD2,NA,TRBV13,CASRNSGTSYEQYF,TGTGCCAGCAGGAATAGCGGGACCTCCTACGAGCAGTACTTC
TRBJ1-4,NA,few,TRBV12-3/TRBV12-4,CASSFLWGQLFF,TGTGCCAGCAGTTTCTTGTGGGGCCAACTGTTTTTT
TRBJ2-7,TRBD1,NA,TRBV3-1,CASSQAGTGIYEQYF,TGTGCCAGCAGCCAAGCCGGGACAGGTATATACGAGCAGTACTTC
TRBJ1-5,NA,many,TRBV15,CATSPVGQNNQPQHF,TGTGCCACCAGCCCGGTCGGACAGAACAATCAGCCCCAGCATTTT
TRBJ1-1,NA,NA,TRBV6-1,CASRKGRGGVVNTEAFF,TGTGCCAGCAGGAAGGGCAGGGGAGGAGTGGTGAACACTGAAGCTTTCTTT
TRBJ1-1,NA,NA,TRBV6-5,CASSYLPRTEAFF,TGTGCCAGCAGTTACCTCCCCCGGACTGAAGCTTTCTTT
TRBJ2-2,NA,NA,TRBV5-1,CASSVSVVAGELFF,TGCGCCAGCAGCGTTTCAGTAGTCGCCGGGGAGCTGTTTTTT
TRBJ1-2,NA,many,TRBV3-1,CASSPRGVLRDGYTF,TGTGCCAGCAGCCCCCGGGGGGTCCTGAGGGATGGCTACACCTTC
TRBJ1-1,NA,few,TRBV12-3/TRBV12-4,CASSAFYTGLVNTEAFF,TGTGCCAGCAGCGCCTTTTATACAGGGCTAGTGAACACTGAAGCTTTCTTT
TRBJ1-1,NA,many,TRBV6-1,CASILAIPNTEAFF,TGTGCCAGCATTCTAGCAATCCCTAACACTGAAGCTTTCTTT
TRBJ1-4,TRBD1,few,TRBV29-1,CSGLKTGDGANEKLFF,TGCAGCGGGCTAAAGACAGGGGACGGGGCGAATGAAAAACTGTTTTTT
TRBJ1-1,TRBD1,few,TRBV7-9,CASSADRGRGTEAFF,TGTGCCAGCAGCGCGGACAGGGGGCGAGGCACTGAAGCTTTCTTT
TRBJ1-2,TRBD1,few,TRBV7-9,CASSFPGGAYGYTF,TGTGCCAGCAGCTTCCCAGGGGGGGCCTATGGCTACACCTTC
TRBJ2-2,NA,many,TRBV12-3/TRBV12-4,CASSLSGTVNTGELFF,TGTGCCAGCAGTTTATCCGGGACGGTCAACACCGGGGAGCTGTTTTTT
TRBJ2-5,TRBD1,few,TRBV19,CASSRDRGHQETQYF,TGTGCCAGTAGTCGGGACAGGGGACATCAAGAGACCCAGTACTTC
TRBJ1-1,NA,few,TRBV7-3,CASSPSRENTEAFF,TGTGCCAGCAGCCCTAGTCGGGAGAACACTGAAGCTTTCTTT
TRBJ2-7,NA,NA,TRBV14,CASSQGWGPNYEQYF,TGTGCCAGCAGCCAGGGCTGGGGCCCTAACTACGAGCAGTACTTC
TRBJ1-1,NA,many,TRBV30,CAWSKGTDTEAFF,TGTGCCTGGAGCAAGGGGACGGACACTGAAGCTTTCTTT
TRBJ1-1,NA,many,TRBV6-2/TRBV6-3,CASSYFQGSTEAFF,TGTGCCAGCAGTTACTTCCAGGGAAGCACTGAAGCTTTCTTT
TRBJ2-7,NA,few,TRBV7-9,CASSLDKGGSYEQYF,TGTGCCAGCAGCTTAGACAAGGGGGGATCCTACGAGCAGTACTTC
TRBJ1-5,NA,many,TRBV6-1,CASTIANQPQHF,TGTGCCAGCACTATAGCCAATCAGCCCCAGCATTTT
TRBJ2-2,NA,NA,TRBV9,CASSVGGAGAGELFF,TGTGCCAGCAGCGTAGGTGGGGCGGGCGCCGGGGAGCTGTTTTTT
TRBJ2-7,TRBD2,few,TRBV6-1,CASRGDTSGSMYEQYF,TGTGCCAGCAGGGGGGATACTAGCGGGAGTATGTACGAGCAGTACTTC
TRBJ1-5,TRBD1,many,TRBV7-8,CASSYRGGQPQHF,TGTGCCAGCAGTTACAGGGGGGGTCAGCCCCAGCATTTT
TRBJ2-7,NA,NA,TRBV4-2,CASSQEVTNEQYF,TGTGCCAGCAGCCAAGAAGTGACAAACGAGCAGTACTTC
TRBJ1-5,NA,NA,TRBV6-2/TRBV6-3,CASSYHNQPQHF,TGTGCCAGCAGTTACCATAATCAGCCCCAGCATTTT
TRBJ1-4,TRBD1,few,TRBV5-5,CASSDRDEKLFF,TGTGCCAGCAGTGACAGGGACGAAAAACTGTTTTTT
TRBJ1-5,NA,many,TRBV2,CASSARRANQPQHF,TGTGCCAGCAGCGCCCGACGGGCCAATCAGCCCCAGCATTTT
TRBJ2-7,TRBD1,many,TRBV28,CASSGQGRYYEQYF,TGTGCCAGCTCGGGACAGGGGCGCTACTACGAGCAGTACTTC
TRBJ1-6,NA,NA,TRBV18,CASSPVGSYNSPLHF,TGTGCCAGCTCACCAGTCGGCTCCTATAATTCACCCCTCCACTTT
TRBJ2-1,NA,NA,TRBV2,CASSVGPPEQFF,TGTGCCAGCAGTGTAGGCCCTCCTGAGCAGTTCTTC
TRBJ1-1,TRBD1,few,TRBV5-1,CASSSYRGLGMNTEAFF,TGCGCCAGCAGCTCGTACAGGGGGCTTGGGATGAACACTGAAGCTTTCTTT
TRBJ2-7,TRBD2,few,TRBV20-1,CSARLAGGPRTSYEQYF,TGCAGTGCTCGTCTAGCGGGAGGTCCCCGAACCTCCTACGAGCAGTACTTC
TRBJ1-4,NA,many,TRBV6-1,CASSEPRRLFF,TGTGCCAGCAGTGAACCCCGCAGGCTGTTTTTT
TRBJ2-5,TRBD1,few,TRBV11-2,CASSFGPATGEETQYF,TGTGCCAGCAGCTTTGGACCGGCGACAGGGGAAGAGACCCAGTACTTC
TRBJ2-7,NA,NA,TRBV2,CASSEALDSYEQYF,TGTGCCAGCAGTGAAGCTCTGGACTCCTACGAGCAGTACTTC
TRBJ2-2,TRBD2,NA,TRBV3-1,CASSQERGLAGPGELFF,TGTGCCAGCAGCCAAGAACGGGGACTAGCGGGACCTGGGGAGCTGTTTTTT
TRBJ2-7,TRBD2,few,TRBV6-1,CASEPEGGFREQYF,TGTGCCAGCGAACCGGAGGGAGGGTTTCGCGAGCAGTACTTC
TRBJ2-7,TRBD2,few,TRBV6-5,CASSYSTGTSGRGEQYF,TGTGCCAGCAGCTACAGCACCGGGACTAGCGGGAGGGGCGAGCAGTACTTC